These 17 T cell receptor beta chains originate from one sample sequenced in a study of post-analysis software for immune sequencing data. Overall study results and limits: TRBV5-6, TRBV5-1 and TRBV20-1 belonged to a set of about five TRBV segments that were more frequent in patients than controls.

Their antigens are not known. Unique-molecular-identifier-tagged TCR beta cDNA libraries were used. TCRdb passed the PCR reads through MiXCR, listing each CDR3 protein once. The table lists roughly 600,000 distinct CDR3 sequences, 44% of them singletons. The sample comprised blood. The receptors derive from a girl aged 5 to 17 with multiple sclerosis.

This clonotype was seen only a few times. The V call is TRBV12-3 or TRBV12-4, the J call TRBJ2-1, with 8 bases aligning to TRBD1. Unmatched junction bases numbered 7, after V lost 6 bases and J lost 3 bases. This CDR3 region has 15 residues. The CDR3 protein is CASSRGTGVYNEQFF. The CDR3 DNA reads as TGTGCCAGCAGCCGGGGGACAGGCGTCTACAATGAGCAGTTCTTC.

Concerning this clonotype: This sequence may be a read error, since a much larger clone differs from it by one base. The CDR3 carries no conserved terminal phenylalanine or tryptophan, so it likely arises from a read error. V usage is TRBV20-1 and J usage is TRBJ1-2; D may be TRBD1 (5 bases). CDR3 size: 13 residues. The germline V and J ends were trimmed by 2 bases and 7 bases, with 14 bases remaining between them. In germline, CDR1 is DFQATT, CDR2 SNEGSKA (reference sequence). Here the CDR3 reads CSARSPGAGGYTV. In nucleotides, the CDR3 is TGCAGTGCTAGATCCCCCGGGGCGGGTGGCTACACCGTC.

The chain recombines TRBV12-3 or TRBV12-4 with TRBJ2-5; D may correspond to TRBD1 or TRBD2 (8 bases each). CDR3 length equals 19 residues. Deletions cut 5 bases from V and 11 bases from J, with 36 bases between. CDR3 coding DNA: TGTGCCAGCAGTCCCAGGGGGCTAGCGGGCCGCTCTGCCTACAATGAGCAGTACTTC. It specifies CASSPRGLAGRSAYNEQYF.

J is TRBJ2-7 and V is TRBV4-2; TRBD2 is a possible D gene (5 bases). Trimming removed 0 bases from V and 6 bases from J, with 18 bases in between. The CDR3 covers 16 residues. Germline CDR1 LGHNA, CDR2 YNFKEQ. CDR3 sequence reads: CASSQEVMEAALEQYF. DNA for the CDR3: TGTGCCAGCAGCCAAGAGGTAATGGAGGCCGCTCTCGAGCAGTACTTC.

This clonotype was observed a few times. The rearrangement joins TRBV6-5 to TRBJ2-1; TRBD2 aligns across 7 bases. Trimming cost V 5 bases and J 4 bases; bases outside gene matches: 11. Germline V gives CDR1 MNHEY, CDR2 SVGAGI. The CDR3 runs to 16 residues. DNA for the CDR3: TGTGCCAGCAGTCCGTTAGCGGGCCCTCCTTACAATGAGCAGTTCTTC. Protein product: CASSPLAGPPYNEQFF.

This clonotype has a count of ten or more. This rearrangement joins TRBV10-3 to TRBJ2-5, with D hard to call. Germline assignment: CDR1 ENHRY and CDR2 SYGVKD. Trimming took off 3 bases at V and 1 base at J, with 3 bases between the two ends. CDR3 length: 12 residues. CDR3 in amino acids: CAISESQETQYF. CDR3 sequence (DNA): TGTGCCATCAGTGAAAGCCAAGAGACCCAGTACTTC.

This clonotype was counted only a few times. The CDR3 DNA follows: TGTGCCAGCAGCCAAGAGGGGACATTCTCTCTCTCCTACGAGCAGTACTTC. Its protein product is CASSQEGTFSLSYEQYF. The genes are TRBV4-2 and TRBJ2-7; a possible D gene is TRBD1 (6 bases). The germline V and J ends were trimmed by 0 bases and 0 bases, with 15 bases remaining between them. Germline CDR1 LGHNA, CDR2 YNFKEQ. This CDR3 has 17 amino acids.

The CDR3 nucleotides read TGTGCCAGCAGCTTAGTCGGGGGAGGGGACGAGCAGTACTTC. Translating gives CASSLVGGGDEQYF. This chain joins TRBV7-9 and TRBJ2-7; TRBD2 aligns across 7 bases. The CDR3 is 14 residues long. V shed 1 base and J 5 bases; nucleotides not matched to a gene: 5. The germline V gene has CDR1 SEHNR and CDR2 FQNEAQ (reference sequence).

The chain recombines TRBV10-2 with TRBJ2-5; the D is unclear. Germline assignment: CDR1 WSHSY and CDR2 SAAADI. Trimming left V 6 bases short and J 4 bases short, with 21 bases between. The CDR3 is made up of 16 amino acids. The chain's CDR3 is CASRVLGSGIGETQYF. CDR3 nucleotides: TGCGCCAGCAGGGTTTTGGGGTCTGGAATCGGAGAGACCCAGTACTTC.

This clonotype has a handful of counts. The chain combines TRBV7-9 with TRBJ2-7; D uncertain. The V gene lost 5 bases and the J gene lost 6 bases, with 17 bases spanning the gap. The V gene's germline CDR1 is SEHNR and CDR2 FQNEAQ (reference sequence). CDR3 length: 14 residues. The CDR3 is CASSPNVRATEQYF. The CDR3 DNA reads TGTGCCAGCAGCCCTAACGTCCGGGCCACCGAGCAGTACTTC.

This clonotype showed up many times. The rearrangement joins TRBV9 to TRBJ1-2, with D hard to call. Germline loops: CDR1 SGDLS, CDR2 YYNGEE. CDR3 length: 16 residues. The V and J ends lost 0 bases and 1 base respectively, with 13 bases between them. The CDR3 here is CASSVEQSAGNYGYTF. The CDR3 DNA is TGTGCCAGCAGCGTAGAACAGTCAGCGGGTAACTATGGCTACACCTTC.

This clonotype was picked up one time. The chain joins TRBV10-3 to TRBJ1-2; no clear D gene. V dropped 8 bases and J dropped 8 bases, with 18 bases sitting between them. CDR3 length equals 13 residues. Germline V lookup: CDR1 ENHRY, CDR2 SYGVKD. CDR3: CAISQTEAEGYTF. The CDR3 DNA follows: TGTGCCATCTCCCAGACGGAGGCGGAGGGCTACACCTTC.

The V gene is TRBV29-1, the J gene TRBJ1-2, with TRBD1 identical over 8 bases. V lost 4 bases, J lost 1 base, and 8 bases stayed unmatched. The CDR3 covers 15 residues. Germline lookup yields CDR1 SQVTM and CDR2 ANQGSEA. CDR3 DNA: TGCAGCGTTGCCGGGGATGACAGGGGTAACTATGGCTACACCTTC. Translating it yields CSVAGDDRGNYGYTF.

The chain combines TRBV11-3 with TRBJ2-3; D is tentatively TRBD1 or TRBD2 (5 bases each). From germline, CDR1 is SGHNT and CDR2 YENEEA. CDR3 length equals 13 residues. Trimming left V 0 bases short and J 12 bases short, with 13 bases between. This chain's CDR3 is CASSLDNVGPQYF. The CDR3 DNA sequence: TGTGCCAGCAGCTTAGATAATGTGGGACCTCAGTATTTT.

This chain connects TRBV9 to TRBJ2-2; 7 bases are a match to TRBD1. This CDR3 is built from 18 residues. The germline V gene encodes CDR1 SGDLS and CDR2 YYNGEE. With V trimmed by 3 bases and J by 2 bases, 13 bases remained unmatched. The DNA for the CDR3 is TGTGCCAGCAGCGACGAGGTATGGGGGACAGATAACACCGGGGAGCTGTTTTTT. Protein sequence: CASSDEVWGTDNTGELFF.

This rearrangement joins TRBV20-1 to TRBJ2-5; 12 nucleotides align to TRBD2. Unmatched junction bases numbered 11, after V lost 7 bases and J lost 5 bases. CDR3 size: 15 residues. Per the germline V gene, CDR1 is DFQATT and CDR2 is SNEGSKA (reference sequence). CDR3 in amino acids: CSGTSGDTLGETQYF. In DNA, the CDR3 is TGCAGTGGGACTAGCGGGGACACTCTAGGGGAGACCCAGTACTTC.

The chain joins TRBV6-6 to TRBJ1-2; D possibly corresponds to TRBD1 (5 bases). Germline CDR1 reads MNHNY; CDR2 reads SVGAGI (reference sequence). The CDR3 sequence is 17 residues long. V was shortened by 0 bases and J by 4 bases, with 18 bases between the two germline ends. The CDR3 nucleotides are TGTGCCAGCAGTTACTCCGGGGGAAGGCCCGATCCCTATGGCTACACCTTC. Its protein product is CASSYSGGRPDPYGYTF.